This T cell receptor (beta chain) derives from a study of PD-1 blockade in classical Hodgkin lymphoma. Broader study findings: Causes of the repertoire differences remain undefined, possibly disease activity or prior therapy.

This clone showed up just a few times. What it binds is unknown. Described time point: newly diagnosed, previously untreated cHL patient sample. Isolation of CD4+ T cells from thawed PBMCs was performed by magnetic negative selection. Sequenced by immunoSEQ multiplex PCR; TCRdb stores in-frame clones only, minus some. The sample includes fewer than 40,000 clones, 80% to 90% of them seen just once. V lost 4 bases, J lost 11 bases, and 11 bases lay in between. CDR3 length: 11 amino acids. Germline CDR1 SNHLY, CDR2 FYNNEI. Sequenced material: CD4+ T cells from blood. The rearrangement uses TRBV2 and TRBJ1-2; possible D gene TRBD1, 5 bases. This clonotype originated in a human donor with classical Hodgkin lymphoma. Written as DNA, the CDR3 is TGTGCCAGCAGTGGCAGTGGGGGTTACACCTTC. It codes for CASSGSGGYTF.